This TCR beta chain was sequenced in a study of CD8+ T cells in alopecia areata. At the level of the study: Treatment of the treated patients consisted of oral tofacitinib, 5 to 10 mg twice daily. For 6 to 18 months, tofacitinib was taken, and 6 months off drug followed.

V lost 5 bases and J 7 bases, leaving 12 bases between the germline ends. Germline V CDR1 and CDR2: MRHNA, SNTAGT. This CDR3 region has 14 residues. This clone was found once. Its antigen is as yet unknown. Study-wide points: Scalp data also include sequences from resident alphabeta T cells of normal skin. Higher clonality and more expanded CD8+ clones appeared in lesional than normal scalp.

Reverse transcribed after extraction, RNA yielded cDNA as the sequencing template. The table came from immunoSEQ multiplex PCR; TCRdb's copy has only in-frame clones and leaves some out. The table includes about 180,000 clones, just over 65% detected once. Sequenced material: CD8+ T cells sorted from blood, taken at week 0. The V and J genes are TRBV6-4 and TRBJ1-6, with D perhaps matching TRBD1 (6 bases). The sequence came from a human donor with alopecia areata. The CDR3 protein is CASSRDQGNSPLHF. The CDR3 DNA sequence: TGTGCCAGCAGTCGGGACCAGGGGAATTCACCCCTCCACTTT.